This entry lists 14 T cell receptor beta chains sequenced from one sample in a study of blood T cell repertoires in COVID-19. Sequenced by immunoSEQ multiplex PCR; TCRdb stores in-frame clones only, minus some. The sample lists about 75,000 clones, around nine tenths seen once, with approximately 19% in the top ten. Material: peripheral blood. The receptors derive from a human donor in a cohort sampled during active COVID-19.

CDR3 amino acids: CASSLDTAGGETQYF. In nucleotides, the CDR3 is TGCGCCAGCAGCTTGGATACAGCGGGGGGCGAGACCCAGTACTTC. The rearrangement links TRBV5-1 to TRBJ2-5, with 9 bases matching TRBD2. Germline V lookup: CDR1 SGHRS, CDR2 YFSETQ. J gave up 5 bases and V 0 bases, and 5 bases lay outside the gene matches. The length of the CDR3 is 15 residues.

The chain employs TRBV6-5 and TRBJ2-1, with 15 bases fitting TRBD2. The CDR3 loop spans 15 amino acids. CDR1 and CDR2 (germline): MNHEY, SVGAGI. The J segment lost 3 bases and the V segment lost 10 bases, leaving 4 bases of the junction unmatched. Here the CDR3 reads CATGTSGRFYNEQFF. CDR3 in DNA: TGTGCCACCGGGACTAGCGGGAGGTTCTACAATGAGCAGTTCTTC.

The chain carries TRBV10-3 and TRBJ2-3, with 9 bases lining up with TRBD1. Germline CDR1 ENHRY, CDR2 SYGVKD. V lost 2 bases and J lost 3; bases outside the gene matches: 9. CDR3 length equals 17 residues. The DNA of the CDR3 is TGTGCCATCAGTGAGCTCCTACAGGGGGCGCGGACAGATACGCAGTATTTT. It encodes CAISELLQGARTDTQYF.

This chain connects TRBV25-1 to TRBJ1-2; D gene ambiguous. V lost 3 bases and J 3 bases, leaving 5 bases between the germline ends. The germline gives CDR1 MGHDK, CDR2 SYGVNS. CDR3 length equals 12 residues. The CDR3 sequence is CASSEAYYGYTF. CDR3 nucleotide sequence: TGTGCCAGCAGTGAGGCATACTATGGCTACACCTTC.

The V gene is TRBV3-1 (or the pseudogene TRBV3-2), the J gene TRBJ2-1; 11 bases match TRBD2. V was pared by 1 base and J by 5 bases, with 19 bases of the junction left unmatched. Germline V CDR1 and CDR2: LGHDT, YNNKEL (reference sequence). The CDR3 consists of 21 residues. This chain's CDR3 is CASSQAISFLATSGADNEQFF. The CDR3 DNA reads TGTGCCAGCAGCCAAGCGATATCCTTCCTGGCGACTAGCGGGGCGGACAATGAGCAGTTCTTC.

The rearrangement uses TRBV6-5 and TRBJ1-1; D is uncertain. The V gene lost 2 bases and the J gene lost 6 bases, with 13 bases spanning the gap. The CDR3 runs 14 residues. Germline CDR1 and CDR2: MNHEY and SVGAGI. The CDR3 region is CASSYGVINAEAFF. CDR3 sequence (DNA): TGTGCCAGCAGTTACGGAGTAATCAACGCTGAAGCTTTCTTT.

This sequence joins TRBV10-2 and TRBJ2-3, with 7 bases aligning to TRBD2. This CDR3 is built from 13 residues. V dropped 8 bases and J dropped 3; count of bases not matched to a gene: 5. CDR1 and CDR2 (germline): WSHSY, SAAADI. CDR3 protein: CASGDSGTDTQYF. In DNA form, the CDR3 reads TGCGCCAGCGGGGATAGCGGGACAGATACGCAGTATTTT.

J is TRBJ1-1 and V is TRBV6-5; D uncertain. The CDR3 runs to 14 residues. V lost 4 bases and J lost 2, with 11 bases in between. Germline CDR1 reads MNHEY; CDR2 reads SVGAGI. CDR3 DNA: TGTGCCAGCAGTTTTAGTGCTTTAAACACTGAAGCTTTCTTT. Translated, it gives CASSFSALNTEAFF.

The chain has TRBV6-6 and TRBJ1-4; D might be TRBD1 (5 bases). V was cut by 0 bases and J by 8 bases, with 13 bases left in between. The CDR3 covers 15 residues. Germline lookup yields CDR1 MNHNY and CDR2 SVGAGI (reference sequence). The CDR3 DNA is TGTGCCAGCAGTTACTCGTCCAGGGAAGACGAAAAACTGTTTTTT. It translates to CASSYSSREDEKLFF.

This clone has only a few counts. The chain uses TRBV2 and TRBJ1-5; 7 bases map to TRBD1. This CDR3 region has 17 residues. Germline values: CDR1 SNHLY, CDR2 FYNNEI. The junction had 11 bases not matched to a gene; V was cut back by 6 bases and J by 0 bases. CDR3 coding DNA: TGTGCCAGCAGACCGGGACAGTCAATGAATAGCAATCAGCCCCAGCATTTT. This codes for CASRPGQSMNSNQPQHF.

V usage is TRBV27 and J usage is TRBJ2-2; TRBD1 is a possible D gene (6 bases). Trimming removed 7 bases from V and 6 bases from J, with 15 bases in between. The CDR3 runs 14 residues. Germline values: CDR1 MNHEY, CDR2 SMNVEV (reference sequence). In DNA, the CDR3 is TGTGCCAGCATCAGAAAGGGGGTCGCCGGGGAGCTGTTTTTT. Amino acid sequence: CASIRKGVAGELFF.

The chain carries TRBV5-1 and TRBJ2-7; 7 nucleotides align to TRBD1. CDR3 length: 14 residues. The ends lost 2 bases at V and 6 bases at J; junction bases unmatched: 8. The germline gives CDR1 SGHRS, CDR2 YFSETQ. CDR3 coding DNA: TGCGCCAGCAGCTTTGGTCCGACAGGGTGCGAGCAGTACTTC. Its protein is CASSFGPTGCEQYF.

The chain joins TRBV27 to TRBJ2-3; TRBD1 might be the D (6 bases). The CDR3 is made up of 15 amino acids. Between the trimmed V and J ends, which lost 9 bases and 4 bases, there was a span of 20 bases. The germline V gene has CDR1 MNHEY and CDR2 SMNVEV (reference sequence). Written as DNA, the CDR3 is TGTGCCAGTACCCGGTGGGCAGGGGTGCCAGATACGCAGTATTTT. Encoded protein: CASTRWAGVPDTQYF.

The chain combines TRBV6-4 with TRBJ2-1, with 9 bases aligning to TRBD2. J gave up 2 bases and V 0 bases, and 2 bases lay outside the gene matches. Germline CDR1 and CDR2: MRHNA and SNTAGT. The CDR3 is 16 residues long. Here the CDR3 DNA reads TGTGCCAGCAGTGACTCGGGCGGGGGGGCCTACAATGAGCAGTTCTTC. Protein sequence: CASSDSGGGAYNEQFF.